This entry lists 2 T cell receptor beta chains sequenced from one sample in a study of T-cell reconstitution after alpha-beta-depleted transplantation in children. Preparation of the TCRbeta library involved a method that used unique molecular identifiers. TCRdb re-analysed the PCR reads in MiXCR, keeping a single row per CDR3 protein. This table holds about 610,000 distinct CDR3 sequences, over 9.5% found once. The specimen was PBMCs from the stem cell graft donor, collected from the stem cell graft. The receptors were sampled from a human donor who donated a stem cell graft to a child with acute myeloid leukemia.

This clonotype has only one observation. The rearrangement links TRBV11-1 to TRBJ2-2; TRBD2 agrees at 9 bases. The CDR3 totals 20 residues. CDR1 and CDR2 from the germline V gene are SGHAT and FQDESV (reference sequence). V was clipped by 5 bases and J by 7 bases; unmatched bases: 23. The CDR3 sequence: CASSAPLGLAGSLRRGELFF. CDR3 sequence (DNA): TGTGCCAGCAGCGCGCCTTTGGGGCTAGCGGGAAGCCTCCGTCGCGGGGAGCTGTTTTTT.

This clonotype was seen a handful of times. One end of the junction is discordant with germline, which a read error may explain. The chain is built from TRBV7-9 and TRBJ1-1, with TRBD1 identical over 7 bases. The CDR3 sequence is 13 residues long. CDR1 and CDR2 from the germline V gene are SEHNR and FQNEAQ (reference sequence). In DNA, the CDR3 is TGTGCCAGCAGCCCAAAAGATAGCGCGGGGACAGTTTTT. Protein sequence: CASSPKDSAGTVF.